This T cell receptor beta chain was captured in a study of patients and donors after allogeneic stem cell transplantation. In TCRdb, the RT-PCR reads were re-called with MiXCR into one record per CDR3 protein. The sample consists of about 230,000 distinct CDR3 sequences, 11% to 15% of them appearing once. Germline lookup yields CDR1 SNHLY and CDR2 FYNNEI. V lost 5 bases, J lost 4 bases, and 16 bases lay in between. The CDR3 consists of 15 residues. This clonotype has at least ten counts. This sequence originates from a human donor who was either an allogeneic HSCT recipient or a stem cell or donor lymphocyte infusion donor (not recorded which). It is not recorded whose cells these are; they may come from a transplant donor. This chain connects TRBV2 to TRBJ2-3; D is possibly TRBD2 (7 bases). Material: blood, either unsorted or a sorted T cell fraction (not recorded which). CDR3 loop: CASSPRGGASDTQYF. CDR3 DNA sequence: TGTGCCAGCAGTCCCAGGGGAGGGGCTTCAGATACGCAGTATTTT.